This passage covers 17 T cell receptor beta chains from one sample sequenced in a study of neoadjuvant anti-PD-1 for oral cavity cancer. Time point defined: after neoadjuvant nivolumab, at surgical resection. The table came from immunoSEQ multiplex PCR; TCRdb's copy has only in-frame clones and leaves some out. The table shows about 14,000 clones, with roughly three quarters occurring only once. The specimen was PBMCs, collected after nivolumab (anti-PD-1) treatment. These receptors came from a person aged 35-79 years with oral cavity squamous cell carcinoma.

The rearrangement uses TRBV28 and TRBJ1-2; TRBD1 is a possible D gene (5 bases). The CDR3 is made up of 13 amino acids. Trimming left V 7 bases short and J 4 bases short, with 13 bases between. Per germline, CDR1 MDHEN and CDR2 SYDVKM. CDR3 residues: CASTPQGLYGYTF. DNA of the CDR3: TGTGCCAGCACTCCTCAGGGACTCTATGGCTACACCTTC.

This clone has a handful of counts. This chain uses TRBV11-2 with TRBJ1-6; D not resolved. This CDR3 contains 12 residues. Germline CDR1 SGHAT, CDR2 FQNNGV. Deletions cut 2 bases from V and 10 bases from J, with 6 bases between. The CDR3 spells CASSLWGSPLHF. CDR3 bases: TGTGCCAGCAGCTTATGGGGATCACCCCTCCACTTT.

The chain uses TRBV19 and TRBJ2-7, with D perhaps TRBD1 (5 bases). The V and J ends lost 3 bases and 2 bases respectively, with 8 bases between them. CDR1 is LNHDA and CDR2 is SQIVND in the germline V gene (reference sequence). The CDR3 sequence is 13 residues long. The CDR3 loop reads CASSISGPYEQYF. DNA of the CDR3: TGTGCCAGTAGTATTTCAGGGCCCTACGAGCAGTACTTC.

The chain joins TRBV7-8 to TRBJ1-1; no firm D call. CDR1 is SGHVS and CDR2 is FQNEAQ in the germline V gene. This CDR3 has 15 amino acids. V was shortened by 0 bases and J by 1 base, with 9 bases between the two germline ends. CDR3 nucleotides: TGTGCCAGCAGCTTAGCTGCCTGGAGGAACACTGAAGCTTTCTTT. Amino acid sequence: CASSLAAWRNTEAFF. The full variable domain, in which reference TRBV7-8 and TRBJ1-1 provide the parts outside the CDR3, is GAGVSQSPRYKVAKRGQDVALRCDPISGHVSLFWYQQALGQGPEFLTYFQNEAQLDKSGLPSDRFFAERPEGSVSTLKIQRTQQEDSAVYLCASSLAAWRNTEAFFGQGTRLTVV.

This clone has more than one count but fewer than ten. V usage is TRBV5-4 and J usage is TRBJ2-4; the D gene is possibly TRBD2 (5 bases). The V gene lost 5 bases and the J gene lost 3 bases, with 15 bases spanning the gap. The CDR3 spans 15 residues. Germline V gene lookup returns CDR1 SGHNT and CDR2 YYREEE (reference sequence). Here the CDR3 reads CASRTGRDDKNIQYF. CDR3 coding DNA: TGTGCCAGCAGGACTGGCCGGGATGACAAAAACATTCAGTACTTC.

This clone has only a few counts. This chain uses TRBV6-4 with TRBJ2-5; 14 bases match TRBD2. The V gene's germline CDR1 is MRHNA and CDR2 SNTAGT. With V trimmed by 0 bases and J by 4 bases, 13 bases remained unmatched. The CDR3 is 20 amino acids. For the CDR3, the DNA is TGTGCCAGCAGTGACTCGATGTTGACTAGCGGGAGGGCCTGTGCAGAGACCCAGTACTTC. Its translation: CASSDSMLTSGRACAETQYF.

This chain connects TRBV4-1 to TRBJ1-3; D gene ambiguous. Deletions cut 1 base from V and 0 bases from J, with 4 bases between. Germline CDR1 is MGHRA and CDR2 is YSYEKL. The CDR3 runs to 14 residues. The CDR3 sequence: CASSQVSSGNTIYF. The CDR3 nucleotides read TGCGCCAGCAGCCAAGTAAGCTCTGGAAACACCATATATTTT.

J is TRBJ2-3 and V is TRBV11-2; the match to TRBD2 covers 9 bases. The CDR3 totals 16 residues. Germline V gene sequence: CDR1 SGHAT, CDR2 FQNNGV. V lost 0 bases to trimming and J lost 2 bases; unmatched junction nucleotides: 3. The CDR3 reads CASSLELAGATDTQYF. The DNA of the CDR3 is TGTGCCAGCAGCTTAGAGTTAGCGGGGGCCACAGATACGCAGTATTTT.

The chain combines TRBV9 with TRBJ1-6; a possible D gene is TRBD1 (5 bases). The CDR3 sequence is 16 residues long. CDR1 SGDLS and CDR2 YYNGEE come from the germline V gene. The V and J ends lost 0 bases and 11 bases respectively, with 18 bases between them. The DNA for the CDR3 is TGTGCCAGCAGCGTAGAGGGGTCCGGGGTAGCGACACCCCTCCACTTT. Translation: CASSVEGSGVATPLHF.

The chain recombines TRBV13 with TRBJ2-1; TRBD1 or TRBD2 may be the D gene (6 bases each). Germline CDR1 is PRHDT and CDR2 is FYEKMQ (reference sequence). CDR3 length equals 17 residues. V lost 5 bases and J 1 base, leaving 18 bases between the germline ends. The CDR3 spells CASSLASRGRSYNEQFF. In DNA, the CDR3 is TGTGCCAGCAGCCTAGCGTCCAGGGGACGTTCCTACAATGAGCAGTTCTTC. Supplemented by reference TRBV13 and TRBJ2-1, the full variable domain reads AAGVIQSPRHLIKEKRETATLKCYPIPRHDTVYWYQQGPGQDPQFLISFYEKMQSDKGSIPDRFSAQQFSDYHSELNMSSLELGDSALYFCASSLASRGRSYNEQFFGPGTRLTVL.

The chain links TRBV4-1 to TRBJ2-1; possible D gene TRBD2, 5 bases. The germline gives CDR1 MGHRA, CDR2 YSYEKL. Trimming removed 1 base from V and 3 bases from J, with 13 bases in between. This CDR3 region has 16 residues. CDR3 sequence (DNA): TGCGCCAGCAGCCAAGGCCGCGGCGGGCTCTACAATGAGCAGTTCTTC. Residues: CASSQGRGGLYNEQFF.

The V call is TRBV7-9, the J call TRBJ2-1; tentative D call: TRBD2 (5 bases). Trimming pared 9 bases from V and 0 bases from J, leaving 6 bases between. This CDR3 has 12 amino acids. CDR1 and CDR2 (germline): SEHNR, FQNEAQ (reference sequence). This chain's CDR3 is CARSGSYNEQFF. DNA for the CDR3: TGTGCCAGGAGCGGCTCCTACAATGAGCAGTTCTTC.

This chain connects TRBV14 to TRBJ2-7; the D call may be TRBD1 or TRBD2 (5 bases each). The V end was cut by 1 base, the J end by 2 bases, with 9 bases between. Germline CDR1 is SGHDN and CDR2 is FVKESK. CDR3 length: 14 amino acids. The CDR3 region is CASSQGGFPYEQYF. The CDR3 nucleotides are TGTGCCAGCAGCCAAGGGGGGTTCCCCTACGAGCAGTACTTC.

The chain joins TRBV9 to TRBJ2-7, with D possibly TRBD1 on 5 matching bases. V gave up 1 base and J gave up 1 base, with 9 bases separating them. From germline, CDR1 is SGDLS and CDR2 YYNGEE. The CDR3 sequence is 14 residues long. CDR3: CASSVSRVSYEQYF. The CDR3 DNA follows: TGTGCCAGCAGCGTAAGCAGGGTGTCCTACGAGCAGTACTTC.

CDR3 DNA: TGCGCCAGCCACGAGCCCAGCGAGGGTGAGCAGTTCTTC. Residues: CASHEPSEGEQFF. This rearrangement joins TRBV5-1 to TRBJ2-1; tentatively, D is TRBD2 (5 bases). CDR1 and CDR2 from the germline V gene are SGHRS and YFSETQ. The CDR3 runs to 13 residues. V lost 7 bases, J lost 9 bases, and 17 bases lay in between.

V and J are TRBV5-1 and TRBJ1-1; D is uncertain. The CDR3 length is 16 residues. V shed 4 bases and J shed 0 bases, with 16 bases lying between them. Per the germline V gene, CDR1 is SGHRS and CDR2 is YFSETQ. The CDR3 sequence: CASSVGSPSMNTEAFF. In DNA, the CDR3 is TGCGCCAGCAGCGTGGGCAGTCCTTCGATGAACACTGAAGCTTTCTTT. The complete variable domain, with remaining parts taken from reference TRBV5-1 and TRBJ1-1, reads KAGVTQTPRYLIKTRGQQVTLSCSPISGHRSVSWYQQTPGQGLQFLFEYFSETQRNKGNFPGRFSGRQFSNSRSEMNVSTLELGDSALYLCASSVGSPSMNTEAFFGQGTRLTVV.

The chain employs TRBV6-5 and TRBJ2-2, with a possible D match to TRBD1 (5 bases). The CDR3 is 16 amino acids. Deletions cut 2 bases from V and 3 bases from J, with 13 bases between. CDR1 is MNHEY, CDR2 SVGAGI, per germline. This CDR3 reads CASSYRQPTYTGELFF. In DNA, the CDR3 is TGTGCCAGCAGTTACCGACAGCCCACCTACACCGGGGAGCTGTTTTTT.